The sequence of this T cell receptor beta chain was determined in a study of early T cells in non-severe SARS-CoV-2 infection. Germline CDR1 SQVTM, CDR2 ANQGSEA. V lost 3 bases and J lost 4, with 12 bases in between. This CDR3 has 13 amino acids. Unique molecular identifiers were affixed to single, distinct cDNA molecules. TCRdb analysed the 5' RACE reads with MiXCR anew, one entry per CDR3 protein. Of more than 65,000 distinct CDR3 sequences listed, roughly an eighth are singletons. The table lists this clonotype with many counts. This TCR was recovered from an adult who was a healthcare worker with PCR-confirmed SARS-CoV-2 infection or an uninfected control (not recorded which). V and J are TRBV29-1 and TRBJ1-1; no clear D gene. The sequenced material came from whole blood. CDR3 nucleotide sequence: TGCAGCGTTGATCGGCTAAGATCCACTGAAGCTTTCTTT. This translates into CSVDRLRSTEAFF.